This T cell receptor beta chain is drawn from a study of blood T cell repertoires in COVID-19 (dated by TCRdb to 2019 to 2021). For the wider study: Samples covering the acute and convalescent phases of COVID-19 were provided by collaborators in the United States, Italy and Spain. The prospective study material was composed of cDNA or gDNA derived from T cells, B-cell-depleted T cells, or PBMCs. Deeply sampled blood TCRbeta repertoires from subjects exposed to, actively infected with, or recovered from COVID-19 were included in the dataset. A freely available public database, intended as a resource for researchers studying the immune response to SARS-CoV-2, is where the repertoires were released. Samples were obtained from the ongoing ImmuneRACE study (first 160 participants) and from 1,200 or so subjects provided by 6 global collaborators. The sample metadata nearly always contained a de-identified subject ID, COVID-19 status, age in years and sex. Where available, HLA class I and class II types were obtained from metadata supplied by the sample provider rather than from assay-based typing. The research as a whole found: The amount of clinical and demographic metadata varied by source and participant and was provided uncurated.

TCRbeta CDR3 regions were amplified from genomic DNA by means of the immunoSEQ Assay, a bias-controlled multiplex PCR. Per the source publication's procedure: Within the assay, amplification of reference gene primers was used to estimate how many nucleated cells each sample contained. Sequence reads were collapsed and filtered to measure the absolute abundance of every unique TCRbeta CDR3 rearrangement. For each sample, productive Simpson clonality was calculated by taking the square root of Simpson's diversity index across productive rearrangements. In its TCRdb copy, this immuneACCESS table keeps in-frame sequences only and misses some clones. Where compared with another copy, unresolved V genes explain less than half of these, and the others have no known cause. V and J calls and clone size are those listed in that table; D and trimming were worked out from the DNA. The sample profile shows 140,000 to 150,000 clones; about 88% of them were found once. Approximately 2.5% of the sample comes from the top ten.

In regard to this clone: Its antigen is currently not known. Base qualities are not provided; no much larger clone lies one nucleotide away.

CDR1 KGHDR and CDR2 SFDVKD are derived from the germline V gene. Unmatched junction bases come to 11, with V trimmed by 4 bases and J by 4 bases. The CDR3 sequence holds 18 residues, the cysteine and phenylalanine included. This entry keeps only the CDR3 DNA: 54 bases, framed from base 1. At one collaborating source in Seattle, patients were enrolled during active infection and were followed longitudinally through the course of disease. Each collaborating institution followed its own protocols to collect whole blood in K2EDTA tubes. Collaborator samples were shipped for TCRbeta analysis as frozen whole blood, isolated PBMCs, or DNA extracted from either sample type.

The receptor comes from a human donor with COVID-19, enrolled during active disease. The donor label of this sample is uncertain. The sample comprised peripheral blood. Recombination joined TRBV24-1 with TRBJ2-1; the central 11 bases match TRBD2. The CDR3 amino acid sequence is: CATSETQPGTSGYNEQFF. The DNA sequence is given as TGTGCCACCAGTGAAACACAACCCGGGACTAGCGGTTACAATGAGCAGTTCTTC.